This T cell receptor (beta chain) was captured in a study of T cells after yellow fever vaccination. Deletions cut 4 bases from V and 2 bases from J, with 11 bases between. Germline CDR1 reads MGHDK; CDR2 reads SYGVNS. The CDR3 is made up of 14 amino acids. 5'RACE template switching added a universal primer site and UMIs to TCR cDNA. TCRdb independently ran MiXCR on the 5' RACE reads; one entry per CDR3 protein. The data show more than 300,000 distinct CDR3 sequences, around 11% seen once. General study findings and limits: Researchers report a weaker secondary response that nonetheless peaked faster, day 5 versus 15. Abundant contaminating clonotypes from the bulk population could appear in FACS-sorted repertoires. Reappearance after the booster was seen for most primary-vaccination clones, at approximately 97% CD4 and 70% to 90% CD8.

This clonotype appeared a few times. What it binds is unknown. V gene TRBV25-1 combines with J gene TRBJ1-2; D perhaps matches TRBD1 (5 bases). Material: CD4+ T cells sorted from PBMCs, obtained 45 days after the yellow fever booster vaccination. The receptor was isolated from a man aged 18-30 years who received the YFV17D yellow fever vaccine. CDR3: CASSGGDKNYGYTF. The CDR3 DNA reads TGTGCCAGCAGTGGGGGGGATAAAAACTATGGCTACACCTTC.